Listed here are 10 T cell receptor beta chains from one sample, sequenced in a study of shared clonotypes between healthy human individuals (dated by TCRdb to the early 2020s). The library relied on the immunoSEQ multiplex PCR assay. TCRdb limited this immuneACCESS table to in-frame rearrangements with V and J called. A share of clones is missing; checked studies link under half to unresolved V genes, and the rest is unexplained. The sample table lists about 2,200,000 clones, about 92% of them with a count of one. The ten largest account for more than 1.5% of the sample. For the CD8 naive samples, CD45RO-negative cells were positively selected for CCR7, yielding a CD45RA+CCR7+ population from which TemRA cells were excluded. The material sequenced was naive CD8+ T cells from PBMCs. Read against the paper, the sample's cell subset or site label means: CD45RA+CCR7+. The receptors here all came from a man younger than 35 in good health. Some clones in this sample may be carry-over from other donors' samples.

The chain uses TRBV7-3 and TRBJ2-2; 8 bases fit TRBD2. This CDR3 is 17 amino acids long. The trim removed 0 bases at V and 1 base at J, leaving 4 bases unmatched. Germline V lookup: CDR1 SGHTA, CDR2 FQGTGA. This CDR3 is CASSLTPGGVNTGELFF. The CDR3 nucleotides read TGTGCCAGCAGCTTAACCCCGGGAGGGGTGAACACCGGGGAGCTGTTTTTT.

The chain carries TRBV19 and TRBJ2-1, with TRBD1 matching 7 bases. There are 14 residues in the CDR3. Germline V gene sequence: CDR1 LNHDA, CDR2 SQIVND (reference sequence). The V and J ends lost 7 bases and 4 bases, in that order; junction bases with no gene match: 7. CDR3 nucleotides: TGTGCCAGTACTCCGGACAGGTTATACAATGAGCAGTTCTTC. This codes for CASTPDRLYNEQFF.

The chain carries TRBV10-3 and TRBJ2-1, with D hard to call. Germline assignment: CDR1 ENHRY and CDR2 SYGVKD. The CDR3 sequence is 15 residues long. V shed 2 bases and J shed 2 bases, with 10 bases lying between them. The CDR3 bases are TGTGCCATCAGTGAGAATGAGATCGCCTACAATGAGCAGTTCTTC. It encodes CAISENEIAYNEQFF.

This chain connects TRBV4-1 to TRBJ1-1; the D is unclear. The CDR3 is 15 residues long. Germline V gives CDR1 MGHRA, CDR2 YSYEKL. V was clipped by 4 bases and J by 2 bases, with 14 bases between them. CDR3 nucleotides: TGCGCCAGCAGCCCTGGGGTTGTTACCAACACTGAAGCTTTCTTT. It codes for CASSPGVVTNTEAFF.

The gene calls are TRBV10-1 and TRBJ2-7, with D unresolved. The germline V gene has CDR1 WNHNN and CDR2 SYGVQD (reference sequence). V was shortened by 8 bases and J by 0 bases, with 17 bases between the two germline ends. The CDR3 has 15 residues. The CDR3 loop reads CASSRGGIYSYEQYF. Written as DNA, the CDR3 is TGCGCCAGCTCCCGAGGTGGGATTTACTCCTACGAGCAGTACTTC.

The chain carries TRBV7-8 and TRBJ1-1; weak D call: TRBD1 (5 bases). The length of the CDR3 is 13 residues. Trimming shortened V by 4 bases and J by 4 bases, and 10 bases separated the two germline ends. The germline V gene has CDR1 SGHVS and CDR2 FQNEAQ. CDR3 loop: CASSSGGVTEAFF. CDR3 bases: TGTGCCAGCAGCTCGGGGGGAGTCACTGAAGCTTTCTTT.

The rearrangement links TRBV28 to TRBJ2-1, with TRBD1 matching over 7 bases. CDR3 length: 15 amino acids. V trimming: 5 bases; J trimming: 2 bases; junction bases outside the gene matches: 6. CDR1 is MDHEN and CDR2 is SYDVKM in the germline V gene. The CDR3 spells CASSAGDSTYNEQFF. Here the CDR3 DNA reads TGTGCCAGCAGTGCCGGGGACAGTACCTACAATGAGCAGTTCTTC.

Remarks on this clone: Distinct nucleotide sequences in the sample also encode this CDR3. The V gene is TRBV28, the J gene TRBJ1-5; D is undetermined. CDR1 is MDHEN, CDR2 SYDVKM, per germline. Deletions cut 2 bases from V and 5 bases from J, with 4 bases between. The CDR3 has 12 amino acids. The CDR3 sequence: CASSLGYQPQHF. In DNA, the CDR3 is TGTGCCAGCAGTTTAGGTTATCAGCCCCAGCATTTT.

The chain couples TRBV7-8 to TRBJ2-1; D perhaps matches TRBD2 (6 bases). Germline CDR1 SGHVS, CDR2 FQNEAQ. The V and J ends lost 5 bases and 9 bases respectively, with 23 bases between them. The CDR3 spans 16 residues. In DNA, the CDR3 is TGTGCCAGCAGCATACCCTGGACTAACAACCCCCTTGAGCAGTTCTTC. Translation: CASSIPWTNNPLEQFF. Filled out from reference TRBV7-8 and TRBJ2-1, the complete variable domain reads GAGVSQSPRYKVAKRGQDVALRCDPISGHVSLFWYQQALGQGPEFLTYFQNEAQLDKSGLPSDRFFAERPEGSVSTLKIQRTQQEDSAVYLCASSIPWTNNPLEQFFGPGTRLTVL.

CDR3: CAISEPGGPDGYTF. The CDR3 DNA reads TGTGCCATCAGTGAGCCTGGGGGGCCTGATGGCTACACCTTC. The rearrangement uses TRBV10-3 and TRBJ1-2; the D gene is possibly TRBD1 (6 bases). The germline V gene has CDR1 ENHRY and CDR2 SYGVKD. This CDR3 has 14 residues. V was trimmed by 2 bases and J by 6 bases, leaving 13 bases between them.